This TCR beta chain was recorded in a study of early T cells in non-severe SARS-CoV-2 infection. Study context: Unsorted whole blood bulk RNA was sequenced, with unpaired chains. Study-wide points: VDJdb-based matching was biased toward anti-spike CD8 responses and missed private and CD4 specificities.

The V end lost 3 bases, the J end lost 4 bases, and 12 bases lay between the germline ends. The germline V gene has CDR1 KGHSH and CDR2 LQKENI. The CDR3 has 14 residues. Researchers attached unique molecular identifiers to individual cDNA molecules. TCRdb reprocessed the 5' RACE reads with MiXCR, giving one entry per CDR3 protein. The sample has 68,000 or so distinct CDR3 sequences; more than 9% are singletons. This clonotype was detected a few times. Its antigen is unidentified. This clonotype was sampled from an adult who was a healthcare worker with PCR-confirmed SARS-CoV-2 infection or an uninfected control (not recorded which). Sequencing used whole blood. The chain links TRBV18 to TRBJ2-5; the D call may be TRBD1 or TRBD2 (5 bases each). CDR3 sequence reads: CASSPRDQGETQYF. Written as DNA, the CDR3 is TGTGCCAGCTCACCCCGGGACCAGGGAGAGACCCAGTACTTC.